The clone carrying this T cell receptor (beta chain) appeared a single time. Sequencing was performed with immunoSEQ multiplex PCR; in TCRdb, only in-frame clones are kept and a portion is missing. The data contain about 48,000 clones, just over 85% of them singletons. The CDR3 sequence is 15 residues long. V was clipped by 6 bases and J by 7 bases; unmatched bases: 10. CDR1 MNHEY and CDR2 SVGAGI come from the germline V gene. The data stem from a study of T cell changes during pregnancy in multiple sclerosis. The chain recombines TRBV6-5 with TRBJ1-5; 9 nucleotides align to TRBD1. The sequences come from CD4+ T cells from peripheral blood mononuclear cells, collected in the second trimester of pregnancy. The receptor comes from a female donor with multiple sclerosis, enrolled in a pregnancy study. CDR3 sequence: CASRLQQGAGQPQHF. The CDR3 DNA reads TGTGCCAGCAGACTACAACAGGGGGCTGGGCAGCCCCAGCATTTT.